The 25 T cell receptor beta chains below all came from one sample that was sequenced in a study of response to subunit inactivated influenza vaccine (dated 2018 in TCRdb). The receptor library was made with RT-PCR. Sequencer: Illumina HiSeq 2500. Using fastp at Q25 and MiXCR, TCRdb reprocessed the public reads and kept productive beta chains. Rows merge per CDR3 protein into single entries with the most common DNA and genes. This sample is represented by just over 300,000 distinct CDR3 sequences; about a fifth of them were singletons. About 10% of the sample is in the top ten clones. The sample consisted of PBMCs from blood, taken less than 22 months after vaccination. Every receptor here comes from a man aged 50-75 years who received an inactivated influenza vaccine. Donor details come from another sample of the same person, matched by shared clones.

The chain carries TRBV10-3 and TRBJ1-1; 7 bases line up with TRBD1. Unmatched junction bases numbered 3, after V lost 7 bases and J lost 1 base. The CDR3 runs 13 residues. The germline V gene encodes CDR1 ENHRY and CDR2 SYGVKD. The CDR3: CAINDRANTEAFF. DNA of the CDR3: TGTGCCATCAACGACAGGGCGAACACTGAAGCTTTCTTT.

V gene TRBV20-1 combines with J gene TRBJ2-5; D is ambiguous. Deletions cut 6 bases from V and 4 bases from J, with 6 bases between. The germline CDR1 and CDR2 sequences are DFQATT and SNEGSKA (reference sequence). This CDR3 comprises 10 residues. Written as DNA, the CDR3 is TGCAGTGCCCCTCTAGAGACCCAGTACTTC. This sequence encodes CSAPLETQYF.

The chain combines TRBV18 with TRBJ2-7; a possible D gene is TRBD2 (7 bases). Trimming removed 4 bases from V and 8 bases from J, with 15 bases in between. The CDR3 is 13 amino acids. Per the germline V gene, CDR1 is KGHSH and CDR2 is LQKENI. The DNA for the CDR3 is TGTGCCAGCTCACGTGAGACGGGGGGCCAGCAGTACTTC. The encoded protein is CASSRETGGQQYF.

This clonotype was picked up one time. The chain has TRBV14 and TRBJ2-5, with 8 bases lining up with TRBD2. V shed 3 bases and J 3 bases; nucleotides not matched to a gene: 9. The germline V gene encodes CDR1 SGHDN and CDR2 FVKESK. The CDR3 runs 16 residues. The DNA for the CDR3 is TGTGCCAGCAGCCAGAAAACTGGGACTAGAAAAGAGACCCAGTACTTC. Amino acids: CASSQKTGTRKETQYF.

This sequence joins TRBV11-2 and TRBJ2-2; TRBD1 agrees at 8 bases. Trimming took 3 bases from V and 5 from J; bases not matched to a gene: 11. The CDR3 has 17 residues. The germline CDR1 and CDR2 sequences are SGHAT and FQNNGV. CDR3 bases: TGTGCCAGCAGCTTTATCCAAGGACAGGGAGGTACCGGGGAGCTGTTTTTT. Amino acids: CASSFIQGQGGTGELFF.

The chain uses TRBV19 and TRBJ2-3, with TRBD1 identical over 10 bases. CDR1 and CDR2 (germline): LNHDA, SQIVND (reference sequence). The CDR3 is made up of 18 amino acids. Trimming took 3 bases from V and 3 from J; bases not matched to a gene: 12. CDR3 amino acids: CASSIAGTGVGRTDTQYF. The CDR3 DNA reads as TGTGCCAGTAGTATCGCCGGGACAGGGGTTGGAAGGACAGATACGCAGTATTTT.

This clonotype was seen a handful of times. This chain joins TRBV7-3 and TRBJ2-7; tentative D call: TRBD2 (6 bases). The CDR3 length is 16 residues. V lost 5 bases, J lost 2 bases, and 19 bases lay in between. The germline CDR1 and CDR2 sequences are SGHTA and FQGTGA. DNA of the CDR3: TGTGCCAGCAGCGCAAGCGCGGGAATGCCTCCCTACGAGCAGTACTTC. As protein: CASSASAGMPPYEQYF.

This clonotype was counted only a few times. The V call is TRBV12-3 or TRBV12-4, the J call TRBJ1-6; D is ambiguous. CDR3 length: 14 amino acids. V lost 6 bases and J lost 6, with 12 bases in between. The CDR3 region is CASSPLGVNSPLHF. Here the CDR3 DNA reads TGTGCCAGCAGCCCCCTTGGGGTTAATTCACCCCTCCACTTT.

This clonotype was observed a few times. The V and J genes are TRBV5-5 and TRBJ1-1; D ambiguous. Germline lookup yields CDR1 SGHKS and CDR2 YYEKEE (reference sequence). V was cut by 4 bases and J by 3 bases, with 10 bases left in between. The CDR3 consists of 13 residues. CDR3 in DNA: TGTGCCAGCAGCATGTGGTCGGACACTGAAGCTTTCTTT. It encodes CASSMWSDTEAFF.

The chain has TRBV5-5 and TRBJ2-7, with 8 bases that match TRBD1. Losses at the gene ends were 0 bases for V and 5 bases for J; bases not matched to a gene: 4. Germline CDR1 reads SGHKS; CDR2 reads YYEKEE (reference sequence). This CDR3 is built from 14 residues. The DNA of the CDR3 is TGTGCCAGCAGCTTGGGGACAGGGTTCCACGAGCAGTACTTC. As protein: CASSLGTGFHEQYF.

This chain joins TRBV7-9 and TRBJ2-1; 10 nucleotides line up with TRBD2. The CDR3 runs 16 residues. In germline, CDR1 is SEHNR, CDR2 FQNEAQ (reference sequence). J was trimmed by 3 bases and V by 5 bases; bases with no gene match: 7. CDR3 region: CASSPPGLADYNEQFF. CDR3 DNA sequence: TGTGCCAGCAGCCCACCTGGACTAGCGGACTACAATGAGCAGTTCTTC.

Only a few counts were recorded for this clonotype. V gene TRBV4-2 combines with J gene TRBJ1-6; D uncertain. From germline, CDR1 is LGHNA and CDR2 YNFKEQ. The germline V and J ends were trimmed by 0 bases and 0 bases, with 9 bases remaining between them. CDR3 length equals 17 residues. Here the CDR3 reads CASSQDVGSSYNSPLHF. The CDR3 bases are TGTGCCAGCAGCCAAGATGTAGGGAGCTCCTATAATTCACCCCTCCACTTT.

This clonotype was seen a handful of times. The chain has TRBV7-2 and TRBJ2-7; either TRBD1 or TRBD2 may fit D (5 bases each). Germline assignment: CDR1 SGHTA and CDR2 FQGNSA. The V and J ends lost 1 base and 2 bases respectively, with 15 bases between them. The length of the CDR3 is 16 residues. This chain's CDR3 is CASSLGSGRIPYEQYF. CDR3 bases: TGTGCCAGCAGCTTAGGTTCGGGGCGGATTCCCTACGAGCAGTACTTC.

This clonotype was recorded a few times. The CDR3 DNA sequence: TGTGCCAGCAAACGGGACAGTCTTTATAATTCACCCCTCCACTTT. Amino acids: CASKRDSLYNSPLHF. V and J are TRBV4-2 and TRBJ1-6, with 7 bases fitting TRBD1. CDR3 size: 15 residues. CDR1 and CDR2 from the germline V gene are LGHNA and YNFKEQ. The V and J ends lost 7 bases and 4 bases, in that order; junction bases with no gene match: 7.

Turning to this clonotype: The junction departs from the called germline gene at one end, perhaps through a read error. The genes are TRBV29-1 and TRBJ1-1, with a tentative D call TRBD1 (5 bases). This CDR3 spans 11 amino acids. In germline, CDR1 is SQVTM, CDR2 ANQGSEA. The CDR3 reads CQGAMNTEAFF. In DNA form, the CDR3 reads TGTCAGGGAGCGATGAACACTGAAGCTTTCTTT.

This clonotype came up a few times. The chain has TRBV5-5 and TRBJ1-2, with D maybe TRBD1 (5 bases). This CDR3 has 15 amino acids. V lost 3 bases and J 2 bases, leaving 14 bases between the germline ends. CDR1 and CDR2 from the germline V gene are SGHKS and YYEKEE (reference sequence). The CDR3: CASSSGTSVNYGYTF. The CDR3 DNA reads TGTGCCAGCAGCTCTGGGACCTCCGTGAACTATGGCTACACCTTC.

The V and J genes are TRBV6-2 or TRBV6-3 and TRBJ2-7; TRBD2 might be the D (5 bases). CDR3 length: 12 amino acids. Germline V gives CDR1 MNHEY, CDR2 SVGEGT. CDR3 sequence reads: CAHSGDTYEQYF. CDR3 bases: TGTGCGCACTCCGGGGATACCTACGAGCAGTACTTC.

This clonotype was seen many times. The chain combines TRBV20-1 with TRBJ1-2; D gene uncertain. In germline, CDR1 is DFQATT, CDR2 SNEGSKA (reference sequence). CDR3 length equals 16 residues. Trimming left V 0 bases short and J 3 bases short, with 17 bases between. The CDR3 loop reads CSARDHKGWFDYGYTF. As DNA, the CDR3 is TGCAGTGCTAGAGATCATAAGGGTTGGTTTGACTATGGCTACACCTTC.

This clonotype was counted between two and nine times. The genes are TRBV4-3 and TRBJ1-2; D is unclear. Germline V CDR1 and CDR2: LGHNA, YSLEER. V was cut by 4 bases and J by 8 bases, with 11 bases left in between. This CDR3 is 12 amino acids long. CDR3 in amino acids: CASSPGGRGYTF. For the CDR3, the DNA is TGCGCCAGCAGCCCGGGTGGACGCGGCTACACCTTC.

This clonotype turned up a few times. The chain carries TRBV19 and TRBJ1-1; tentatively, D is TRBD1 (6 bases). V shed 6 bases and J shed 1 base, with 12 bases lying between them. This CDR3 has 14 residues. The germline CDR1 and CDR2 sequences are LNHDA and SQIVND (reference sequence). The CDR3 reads CASRAQGTNTEAFF. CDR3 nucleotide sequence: TGTGCCAGTAGAGCACAGGGAACGAACACTGAAGCTTTCTTT.

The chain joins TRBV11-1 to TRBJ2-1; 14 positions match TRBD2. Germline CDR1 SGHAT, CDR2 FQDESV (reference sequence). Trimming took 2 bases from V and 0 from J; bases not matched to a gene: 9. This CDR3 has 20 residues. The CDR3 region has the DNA TGTGCCAGCAGCTTAAACCGGGGACTAGCGGGAGAGTTCTCCTACAATGAGCAGTTCTTC. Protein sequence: CASSLNRGLAGEFSYNEQFF.

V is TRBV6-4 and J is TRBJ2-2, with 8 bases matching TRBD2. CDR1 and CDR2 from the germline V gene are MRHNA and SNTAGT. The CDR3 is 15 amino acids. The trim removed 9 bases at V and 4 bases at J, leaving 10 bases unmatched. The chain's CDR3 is CARPSGSGCTGELFF. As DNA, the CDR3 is TGTGCCAGACCCAGCGGGAGTGGGTGCACCGGGGAGCTGTTTTTT.

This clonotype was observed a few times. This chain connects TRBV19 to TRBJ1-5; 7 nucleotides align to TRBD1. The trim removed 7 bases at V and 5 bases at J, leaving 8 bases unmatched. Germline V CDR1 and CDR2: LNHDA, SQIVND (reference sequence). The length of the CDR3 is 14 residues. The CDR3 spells CASTRGDHYQPQHF. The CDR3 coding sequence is TGTGCCAGTACCAGGGGGGACCATTATCAGCCCCAGCATTTT.

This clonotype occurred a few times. The CDR3 coding sequence is TGTGCCAGCAGCGTAGGTAGCGGGAGAGGTTGGGATATATACAATGAGCAGTTCTTC. It specifies CASSVGSGRGWDIYNEQFF. The chain combines TRBV9 with TRBJ2-1; 9 positions agree with TRBD2. The trim removed 0 bases at V and 4 bases at J, leaving 14 bases unmatched. The germline gives CDR1 SGDLS, CDR2 YYNGEE. The length of the CDR3 is 19 residues.

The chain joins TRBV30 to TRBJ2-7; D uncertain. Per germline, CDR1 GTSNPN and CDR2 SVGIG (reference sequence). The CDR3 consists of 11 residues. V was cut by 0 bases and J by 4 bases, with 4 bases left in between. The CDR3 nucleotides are TGTGCCTGGAGTGTAGTATACGAGCAGTACTTC. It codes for CAWSVVYEQYF.